This T cell receptor (beta chain) was captured by sequencing in a study of beta chain features in type 1 diabetes. Overall study findings and caveats: Amplification by PCR could prefer shorter templates, with the same effect in patients and controls.

The CDR3 is 13 residues long. Germline-derived CDR1 and CDR2 are SGHAT and FQNNGV. Trimming pared 6 bases from V and 1 base from J, leaving 9 bases between. As for this clone: Antigen: not known.

Of the isolated RNA, all was reverse transcribed, and so the sequenced material was expressed TCRB transcripts. Profiling relied on immunoSEQ multiplex PCR, and the TCRdb table lists in-frame clones only, not all of them. The sample holds about 270,000 clones, 11% to 15% seen once. The rearrangement links TRBV11-2 to TRBJ2-5, with D maybe TRBD1 (5 bases). The sequencing input was naive CD4+ T cells from blood. The sequence was collected from a woman in her 40s in good health. CDR3 amino acids: CASRRTLQETQYF. CDR3 sequence (DNA): TGTGCCAGCAGACGGACACTCCAAGAGACCCAGTACTTC.